This TCR beta chain was captured in a study of blood T cells in healthy people across ages. V was clipped by 3 bases and J by 6 bases, with 9 bases between them. CDR1 and CDR2 from the germline V gene are KGHSH and LQKENI. This CDR3 spans 13 amino acids. With a J-beta primer mix and a sample-barcoded 5' primer, a second PCR ran about 7 to 12 cycles. A single record per CDR3 protein comes from TCRdb applying MiXCR to the 5' RACE reads. The sample comprises around 1,800,000 distinct CDR3 sequences, about 39% of which are singletons, and 23% rests with the top ten. The receptor's source is a human donor in good health. The chain uses TRBV18 and TRBJ1-5; D perhaps matches TRBD1 (5 bases). Sequenced: blood. The CDR3 region is CASSPSGTQPQHF. DNA for the CDR3: TGTGCCAGCTCACCGTCAGGGACTCAGCCCCAGCATTTT.